The 12 T cell receptor beta chains in this list originate from one sample, sequenced in a study of blood T cells in healthy people across ages. The authors ran a second PCR of about 6 to 11 cycles using a sample-barcoded 5' primer and a J-beta primer mix. One entry per CDR3 protein, called by TCRdb with MiXCR from the 5' RACE reads. This sample has about 720,000 distinct CDR3 sequences, with approximately 22% found just once. Material: blood. The receptors were sampled from a man aged 70-80 years in good health.

The CDR3 region is CASSVDDPDPVGETQYF. The CDR3 nucleotides read TGTGCCAGCAGCGTAGATGATCCGGATCCTGTTGGGGAGACCCAGTACTTC. The chain has TRBV9 and TRBJ2-5, with D uncertain. V was clipped by 0 bases and J by 5 bases, with 20 bases between them. The CDR3 consists of 17 residues. CDR1 SGDLS and CDR2 YYNGEE come from the germline V gene.

This clonotype was detected a few times. The rearrangement uses TRBV12-3 or TRBV12-4 and TRBJ2-3, with D unclear. The CDR3 runs 15 residues. The germline V and J ends were trimmed by 6 bases and 1 base, with 14 bases remaining between them. CDR3 bases: TGTGCCAGCAGGTATCGTGAGGCCCGCACAGATACGCAGTATTTT. Protein: CASRYREARTDTQYF.

This clonotype came up a few times. The rearrangement links TRBV20-1 to TRBJ1-3; D not resolved. The V end was cut by 0 bases, the J end by 0 bases, with 12 bases between. This CDR3 has 16 amino acids. Looked up from germline, CDR1 is DFQATT and CDR2 is SNEGSKA (reference sequence). The DNA for the CDR3 is TGCAGTGCTAGAGATGCACGAGCAGCCTCTGGAAACACCATATATTTT. It encodes CSARDARAASGNTIYF.

The chain uses TRBV12-3 or TRBV12-4 and TRBJ2-3, with D tentatively TRBD2 (5 bases). The V end was cut by 10 bases, the J end by 0 bases, with 17 bases between. CDR3 length equals 15 residues. CDR3: CATAPAEASTDTQYF. The CDR3 coding sequence is TGTGCCACCGCCCCTGCGGAGGCCAGCACAGATACGCAGTATTTT.

The chain carries TRBV20-1 and TRBJ2-1; 7 bases are a match to TRBD1. Germline CDR1 reads DFQATT; CDR2 reads SNEGSKA (reference sequence). The CDR3 extends over 12 amino acids. Germline trimming cut 5 bases from V and 8 bases from J; bases unmatched to any gene: 6. The CDR3 sequence is CSAAEGAYEQFF. The DNA for the CDR3 is TGCAGTGCTGCCGAGGGGGCGTATGAGCAGTTCTTC.

This chain joins TRBV9 and TRBJ2-7; D unresolved. Germline V CDR1 and CDR2: SGDLS, YYNGEE. The CDR3 consists of 14 residues. With 4 bases removed from V and 6 bases from J, the gap between germline ends came to 17 bases. In DNA form, the CDR3 reads TGTGCCAGCAGCCCCCGGGCGCTTTCCGCCGAGCAGTACTTC. This sequence encodes CASSPRALSAEQYF.

This clonotype was seen a handful of times. The CDR3 sequence is CASGQLRWQQPQHF. Here the CDR3 DNA reads TGTGCCAGTGGGCAGCTTCGGTGGCAGCAGCCCCAGCATTTT. The chain is built from TRBV19 and TRBJ1-5; D remains ambiguous. V dropped 8 bases and J dropped 7 bases, with 18 bases sitting between them. Germline V gene sequence: CDR1 LNHDA, CDR2 SQIVND (reference sequence). The CDR3 consists of 14 residues.

This chain uses TRBV6-5 with TRBJ2-5; D unresolved. Germline-derived CDR1 and CDR2 are MNHEY and SVGAGI. The CDR3 sequence is 13 residues long. V was cut by 7 bases and J by 0 bases, with 9 bases left in between. The CDR3 loop is CASNRKYQETQYF. CDR3 in DNA: TGTGCCAGCAATCGAAAGTACCAAGAGACCCAGTACTTC.

The table lists this clonotype with a few counts. This rearrangement joins TRBV12-3 or TRBV12-4 to TRBJ2-1, with D unresolved. The CDR3 spans 14 residues. Trimming took off 3 bases at V and 6 bases at J, with 12 bases between the two ends. The CDR3, as DNA: TGTGCCAGCAGTTTGTCCCGCCGCGCCAATGAGCAGTTCTTC. Residues: CASSLSRRANEQFF.

The chain combines TRBV24-1 with TRBJ2-5, with D possibly called TRBD1 or TRBD2 (5 bases each). The end of the DNA is better explained by TRBJ2-7, so the J call may be wrong. CDR1 KGHDR and CDR2 SFDVKD come from the germline V gene. The CDR3 sequence is 14 residues long. This CDR3 reads CATSVPGRAYEQYF. Written as DNA, the CDR3 is TGTGCCACCAGTGTCCCGGGACGTGCCTACGAGCAGTACTTC.

This clonotype has just a few counts. The gene calls are TRBV20-1 and TRBJ1-1, with 12 bases that match TRBD1. Germline CDR1 and CDR2: DFQATT and SNEGSKA (reference sequence). V dropped 5 bases and J dropped 0; count of bases not matched to a gene: 7. CDR3 size: 16 residues. The CDR3 coding sequence is TGCAGTGCTCGCCGGGACAGGGGGCGGATGAACACTGAAGCTTTCTTT. Translated, it gives CSARRDRGRMNTEAFF.

The rearrangement joins TRBV14 to TRBJ2-3, with TRBD1 identical over 8 bases. The germline gives CDR1 SGHDN, CDR2 FVKESK. The CDR3 extends over 16 amino acids. With V trimmed by 4 bases and J by 1 base, 7 bases remained unmatched. The CDR3 sequence: CASSLPGGFGTDTQYF. CDR3 nucleotides: TGTGCCAGCAGCCTTCCAGGGGGCTTTGGCACAGATACGCAGTATTTT.